The next 16 T cell receptor beta chains were all read from a single sample in a study of PD-1 blockade in mismatch repair-deficient tumors. Libraries were prepared by immunoSEQ multiplex PCR; TCRdb keeps only in-frame clonotypes and omits some of them. The data hold some 120,000 clones, with 70% to 90% observed a single time. The input for sequencing was peripheral blood, taken 44 weeks after starting pembrolizumab. These receptors were collected from an adult with mismatch repair-deficient cancer.

V and J are TRBV5-4 and TRBJ2-7, with 8 nucleotides matching TRBD1. Trimming removed 0 bases from V and 4 bases from J; junction bases left unmatched: 3. The CDR3 consists of 14 residues. Looked up from germline, CDR1 is SGHNT and CDR2 is YYREEE (reference sequence). The DNA for the CDR3 is TGTGCCAGCAGCTTGGGGCAGGGGGCGTACGAGCAGTACTTC. It encodes CASSLGQGAYEQYF.

This chain links TRBV19 with TRBJ2-1; 7 bases are shared with TRBD2. The CDR3 has 18 amino acids. Germline V gene lookup returns CDR1 LNHDA and CDR2 SQIVND (reference sequence). Trimming at V came to 1 base and at J to 4 bases, leaving 13 bases not matched to a gene. CDR3: CASSIVVWGEGRYNEQFF. CDR3 DNA sequence: TGTGCCAGTAGTATAGTAGTTTGGGGGGAGGGCCGGTACAATGAGCAGTTCTTC.

The V and J genes are TRBV5-1 and TRBJ2-7; 8 nucleotides match TRBD2. Germline-derived CDR1 and CDR2 are SGHRS and YFSETQ. This CDR3 is 15 amino acids long. Trimming took 4 bases from V and 1 from J; bases not matched to a gene: 7. This chain's CDR3 is CASSARRGGSYEQYF. In DNA, the CDR3 is TGCGCCAGCAGCGCCCGTCGCGGGGGGTCCTACGAGCAGTACTTC.

V and J are TRBV13 and TRBJ2-3; the match to TRBD1 covers 9 bases. The CDR3 has 17 amino acids. The germline gives CDR1 PRHDT, CDR2 FYEKMQ (reference sequence). V lost 4 bases to trimming and J lost 4 bases; unmatched junction nucleotides: 12. The CDR3 nucleotides are TGTGCCAGCAGCTATATTGCCGGGACAGGGTCCGCAGATACGCAGTATTTT. Translated, it gives CASSYIAGTGSADTQYF.

This chain uses TRBV6-6 with TRBJ2-1, with 14 bases identical to TRBD2. This CDR3 comprises 14 residues. The trim removed 5 bases at V and 9 bases at J, leaving 3 bases unmatched. Germline V gene lookup returns CDR1 MNHNY and CDR2 SVGAGI (reference sequence). The CDR3: CASSRGLAGGEQFF. DNA of the CDR3: TGTGCCAGCAGTAGAGGACTAGCGGGGGGTGAGCAGTTCTTC.

The rearrangement joins TRBV6-6 to TRBJ2-1, with a tentative D call TRBD1 (6 bases). CDR3 length: 12 residues. Germline V CDR1 and CDR2: MNHNY, SVGAGI (reference sequence). Between the trimmed V and J ends, which lost 10 bases and 3 bases, there was a span of 10 bases. DNA of the CDR3: TGTGCCACCAGACAGGACTACAATGAGCAGTTCTTC. It encodes CATRQDYNEQFF.

The rearrangement links TRBV6-5 to TRBJ2-3; tentative D call: TRBD1 (6 bases). Trimming left V 0 bases short and J 2 bases short, with 9 bases between. Germline assignment: CDR1 MNHEY and CDR2 SVGAGI. CDR3 length: 15 amino acids. The CDR3 DNA reads TGTGCCAGCAGTTACTCCTGGACAGCCACAGATACGCAGTATTTT. It specifies CASSYSWTATDTQYF.

The chain combines TRBV29-1 with TRBJ2-1, with 7 bases aligning to TRBD2. This CDR3 spans 14 amino acids. Unmatched junction bases numbered 11, after V lost 6 bases and J lost 6 bases. Germline loops: CDR1 SQVTM, CDR2 ANQGSEA. In DNA form, the CDR3 reads TGCAGCGTCCTACTAGCGCCGGAGGGCAATGAGCAGTTCTTC. Translation: CSVLLAPEGNEQFF.

The genes are TRBV27 and TRBJ1-4; D may be TRBD1 (5 bases). V was shortened by 5 bases and J by 6 bases, with 16 bases between the two germline ends. Germline V gene lookup returns CDR1 MNHEY and CDR2 SMNVEV (reference sequence). This CDR3 region has 15 residues. The CDR3 region is CASSDVGGGDEKLFF. The CDR3, as DNA: TGTGCCAGCAGTGACGTGGGGGGTGGGGATGAAAAACTGTTTTTT.

The chain recombines TRBV18 with TRBJ2-7; no definite D call. This CDR3 has 12 amino acids. The germline V gene encodes CDR1 KGHSH and CDR2 LQKENI. V gave up 3 bases and J gave up 7 bases, with 10 bases separating them. The CDR3 coding sequence is TGTGCCAGCTCACCGGGTACGGAGGAGCAGTACTTC. Translation gives CASSPGTEEQYF.

The genes are TRBV7-2 and TRBJ2-1; D is uncertain. Germline assignment: CDR1 SGHTA and CDR2 FQGNSA. This CDR3 region has 15 residues. V lost 1 base and J 7 bases, leaving 14 bases between the germline ends. CDR3 protein: CASSLDRKAINEQFF. DNA for the CDR3: TGTGCCAGCAGCTTAGACAGAAAGGCGATAAATGAGCAGTTCTTC.

This clone was recorded only once. As DNA, the CDR3 is TGTGCCAGCAGCTACGGACAGGTCCAAGAGACCCAGTACTTC. Translated, it gives CASSYGQVQETQYF. The gene calls are TRBV5-6 and TRBJ2-5, with 7 bases aligning to TRBD1. The germline V gene has CDR1 SGHDT and CDR2 YYEEEE. V lost 3 bases and J lost 1; bases outside the gene matches: 3. The CDR3 length is 14 residues. The whole variable domain, filled in from reference TRBV5-6 and TRBJ2-5, reads DAGVTQSPTHLIKTRGQQVTLRCSPKSGHDTVSWYQQALGQGPQFIFQYYEEEERQRGNFPDRFSGHQFPNYSSELNVNALLLGDSALYLCASSYGQVQETQYFGPGTRLLVL.

The gene calls are TRBV4-1 and TRBJ2-7; D gene unclear. The CDR3 spans 15 residues. Germline CDR1 and CDR2: MGHRA and YSYEKL. Trimming took off 4 bases at V and 0 bases at J, with 13 bases between the two ends. CDR3 protein: CASSRIDWSSYEQYF. The CDR3, as DNA: TGCGCCAGCAGCCGGATCGACTGGAGCTCCTACGAGCAGTACTTC.

The rearrangement links TRBV5-4 to TRBJ1-5, with D uncertain. The CDR3 loop spans 15 amino acids. From germline, CDR1 is SGHNT and CDR2 YYREEE (reference sequence). Trimming removed 4 bases at V and 6 bases at J, with 17 bases between. The CDR3 DNA follows: TGTGCCAGCAGCCCCGGACGGCTAAGTCTTCAGCCCCAGCATTTT. Protein sequence: CASSPGRLSLQPQHF.

The chain links TRBV4-1 to TRBJ2-7, with D possibly TRBD1 on 5 matching bases. This CDR3 has 15 residues. CDR1 MGHRA and CDR2 YSYEKL come from the germline V gene. Deletions cut 4 bases from V and 2 bases from J, with 15 bases between. CDR3 protein: CASSLELTAAYEQYF. CDR3 nucleotides: TGCGCCAGCAGCCTGGAGCTGACAGCAGCCTACGAGCAGTACTTC.

V usage is TRBV29-1 and J usage is TRBJ2-3, with D uncertain. Germline V CDR1 and CDR2: SQVTM, ANQGSEA. The CDR3 extends over 13 amino acids. V lost 3 bases and J lost 6, with 13 bases in between. This CDR3 is CSVDSSGPDTQYF. CDR3 DNA: TGCAGCGTTGATAGCTCGGGTCCGGATACGCAGTATTTT.